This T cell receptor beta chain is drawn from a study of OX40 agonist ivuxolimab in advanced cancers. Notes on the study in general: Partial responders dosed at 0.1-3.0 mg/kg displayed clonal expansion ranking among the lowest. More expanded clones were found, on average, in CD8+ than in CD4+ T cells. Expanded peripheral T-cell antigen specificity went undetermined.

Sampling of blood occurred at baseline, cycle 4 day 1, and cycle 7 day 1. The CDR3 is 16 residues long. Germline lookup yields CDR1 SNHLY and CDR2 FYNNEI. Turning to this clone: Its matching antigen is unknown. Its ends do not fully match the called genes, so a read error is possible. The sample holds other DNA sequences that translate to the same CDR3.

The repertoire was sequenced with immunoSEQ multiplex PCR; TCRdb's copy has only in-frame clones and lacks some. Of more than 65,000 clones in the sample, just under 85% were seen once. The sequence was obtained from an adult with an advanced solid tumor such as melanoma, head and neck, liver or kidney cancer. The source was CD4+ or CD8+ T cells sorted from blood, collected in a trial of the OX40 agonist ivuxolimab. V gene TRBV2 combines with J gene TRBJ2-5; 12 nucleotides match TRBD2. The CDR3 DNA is TGTGCCAGCATCACATGGGCTAGCGGGAGGGAGGAGACTCAGTACTTC. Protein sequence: CASITWASGREETQYF.